This T cell receptor beta chain was identified in a study of blood T cell repertoires in COVID-19. Whole-study context: Sites across the United States, Italy and Spain contributed samples from acute and convalescent COVID-19. Sources were T cells, B-cell-depleted T cells, or PBMCs; the material itself was cDNA or gDNA.

The V end lost 1 base, the J end lost 1 base, and 10 bases lay between the germline ends. This CDR3 contains 15 residues. CDR1 and CDR2 (germline): LNHDA, SQIVND (reference sequence). Participants were aged roughly 18 to 89 years from about two dozen US areas. Original data processing: Estimation of nucleated cell counts relied on the amplification of reference gene primers. Data came from immunoSEQ multiplex PCR; TCRdb stores just in-frame clones and leaves some out. V, J and clone size reflect that table, while D and trimming were determined from the DNA. The data show about 220,000 clones, with around four fifths seen just once and 3.6% held by the top ten. This clone is a singleton in its sample.

The sample taken for sequencing was PBMCs or T cells enriched from blood (not recorded which). The origin of this receptor is a woman in her thirties or forties who had been exposed to COVID-19. This chain connects TRBV19 to TRBJ1-1; maybe TRBD1 (6 bases). The CDR3 sequence is CASSIGYRANTEAFF. The CDR3 DNA sequence: TGTGCCAGTAGTATAGGTTACAGGGCGAACACTGAAGCTTTCTTT.